This T cell receptor beta chain was identified during a study of shared clonotypes between healthy human individuals. Study results and caveats: Inspection by rarefaction showed sorted-subset sequencing to be incomplete despite large depth. Sequencing depth was expected to influence donor clonotype sharing.

V gave up 8 bases and J gave up 1 base, with 16 bases separating them. This CDR3 comprises 15 residues. In germline, CDR1 is LNHDA, CDR2 SQIVND (reference sequence). Only in-frame clones appear in the TCRdb table, and some are missing; sequencing was by immunoSEQ multiplex PCR. The repertoire has roughly 2.6 million clones, around nine tenths of them found once; the top ten carry over 0.12%. The split of CD4+ cells yielded CD45RA+ naive and CD45RA-negative memory subsets. A remark on this clone: Its antigen remains unidentified.

The genes are TRBV19 and TRBJ2-3, with D possibly TRBD1 on 5 matching bases. This receptor was taken from a man in his late teens or twenties in good health. Sequenced input: naive CD4+ T cells sorted from blood. This sample's subset: CD45RA+ positively selected. The CDR3 region is CASSGSRSGTDTQYF. DNA for the CDR3: TGTGCCAGTTCAGGGTCAAGATCTGGCACAGATACGCAGTATTTT.